These 3 T cell receptor beta chains came from one sample sequenced in a study of T cell changes during pregnancy in multiple sclerosis. The data were produced by immunoSEQ multiplex PCR, yet TCRdb's version contains in-frame clones alone and is incomplete. The sample consists of approximately 93,000 clones, approximately 90% of them appearing once. This specimen consisted of peripheral blood, obtained before pregnancy. These receptors originate from a female donor with multiple sclerosis, enrolled in a pregnancy study.

This chain connects TRBV4-1 to TRBJ2-5; 7 bases match TRBD1. Per germline, CDR1 MGHRA and CDR2 YSYEKL. This CDR3 spans 15 amino acids. The V segment lost 6 bases and the J segment 4 bases; nucleotides outside the gene matches: 11. CDR3 sequence reads: CASSLGTVETETQYF. CDR3 nucleotides: TGCGCCAGCAGTCTGGGGACAGTCGAAACAGAGACCCAGTACTTC.

The gene calls are TRBV18 and TRBJ1-2; D perhaps matches TRBD1 (5 bases). The CDR3 sequence is 15 residues long. Trimming cost V 2 bases and J 6 bases, with 16 bases left between them. Germline-derived CDR1 and CDR2 are KGHSH and LQKENI. The CDR3 nucleotides read TGTGCCAGCTCACCAGGGCACGAAGGGGAAAATGGCTACACCTTC. Its protein product is CASSPGHEGENGYTF.

A single count supports this clone. V and J are TRBV6-5 and TRBJ1-1; D is unresolved. The V gene lost 5 bases and the J gene lost 4 bases, with 11 bases spanning the gap. The V gene's germline CDR1 is MNHEY and CDR2 SVGAGI. The CDR3 is 13 amino acids. Here the CDR3 reads CASSTRHLTEAFF. CDR3 DNA sequence: TGTGCCAGCAGTACGCGACACCTCACTGAAGCTTTCTTT.